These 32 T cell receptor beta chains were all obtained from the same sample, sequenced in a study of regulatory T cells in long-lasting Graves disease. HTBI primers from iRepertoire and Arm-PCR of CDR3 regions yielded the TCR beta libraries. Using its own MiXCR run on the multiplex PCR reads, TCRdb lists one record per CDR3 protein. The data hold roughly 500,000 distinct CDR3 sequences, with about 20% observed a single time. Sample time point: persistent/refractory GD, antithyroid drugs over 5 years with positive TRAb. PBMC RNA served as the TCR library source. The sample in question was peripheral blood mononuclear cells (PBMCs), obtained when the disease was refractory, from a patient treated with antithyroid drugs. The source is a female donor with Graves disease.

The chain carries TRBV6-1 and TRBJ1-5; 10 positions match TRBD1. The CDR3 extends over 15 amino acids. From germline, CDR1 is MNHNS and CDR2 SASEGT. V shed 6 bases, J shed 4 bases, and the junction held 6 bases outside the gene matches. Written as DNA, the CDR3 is TGTGCCAGCAGATACCGGGACAGGGGAAATCAGCCCCAGCATTTT. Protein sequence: CASRYRDRGNQPQHF.

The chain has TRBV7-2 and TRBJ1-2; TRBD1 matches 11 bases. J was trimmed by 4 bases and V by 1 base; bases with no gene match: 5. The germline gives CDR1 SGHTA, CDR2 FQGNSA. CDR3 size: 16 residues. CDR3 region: CASSLGTGGAGYGYTF. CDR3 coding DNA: TGTGCCAGCAGCTTAGGGACAGGGGGCGCGGGCTATGGCTACACCTTC.

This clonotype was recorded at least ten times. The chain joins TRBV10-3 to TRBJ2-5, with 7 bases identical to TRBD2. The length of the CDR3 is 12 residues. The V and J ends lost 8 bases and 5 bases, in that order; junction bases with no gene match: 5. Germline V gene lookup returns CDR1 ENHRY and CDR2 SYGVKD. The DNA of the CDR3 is TGTGCCATCGGGGGGGAGTGGGAGACCCAGTACTTC. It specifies CAIGGEWETQYF.

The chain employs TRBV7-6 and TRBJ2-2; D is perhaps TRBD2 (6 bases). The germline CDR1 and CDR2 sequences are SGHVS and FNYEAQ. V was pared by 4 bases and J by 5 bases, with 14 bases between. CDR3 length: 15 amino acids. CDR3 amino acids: CASSSTPAGTGELFF. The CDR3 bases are TGTGCCAGCAGCTCAACCCCGGCGGGAACCGGGGAGCTGTTTTTT.

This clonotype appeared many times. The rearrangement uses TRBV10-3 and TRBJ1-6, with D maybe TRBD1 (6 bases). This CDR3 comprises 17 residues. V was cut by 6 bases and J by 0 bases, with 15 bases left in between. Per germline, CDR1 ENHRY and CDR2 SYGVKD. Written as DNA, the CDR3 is TGTGCCATCAGCGAGACAGGCCAAAACTCCTATAATTCACCCCTCCACTTT. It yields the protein CAISETGQNSYNSPLHF.

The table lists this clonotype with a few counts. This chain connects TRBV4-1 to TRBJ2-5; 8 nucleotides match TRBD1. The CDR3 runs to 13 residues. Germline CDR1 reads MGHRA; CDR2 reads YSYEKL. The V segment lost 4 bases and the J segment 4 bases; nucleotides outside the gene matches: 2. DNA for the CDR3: TGCGCCAGCAGCCTTACAGGGGGAGAGACCCAGTACTTC. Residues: CASSLTGGETQYF.

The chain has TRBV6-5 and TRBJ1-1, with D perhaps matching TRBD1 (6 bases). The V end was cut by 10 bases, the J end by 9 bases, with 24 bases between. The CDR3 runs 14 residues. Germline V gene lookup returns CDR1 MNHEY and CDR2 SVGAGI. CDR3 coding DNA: TGTGCCATCAGAACCCCCGGTAATACAGGGAAAGCTTTCTTT. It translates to CAIRTPGNTGKAFF.

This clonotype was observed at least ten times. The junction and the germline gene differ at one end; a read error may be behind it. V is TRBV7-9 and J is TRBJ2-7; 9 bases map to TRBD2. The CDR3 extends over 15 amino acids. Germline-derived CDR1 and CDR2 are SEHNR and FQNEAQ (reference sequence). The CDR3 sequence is CASSFSGTSSNEQYF. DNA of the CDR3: TGTGCCAGCAGCTTTTCCGGGACTAGCTCCAACGAGCAGTACTTC.

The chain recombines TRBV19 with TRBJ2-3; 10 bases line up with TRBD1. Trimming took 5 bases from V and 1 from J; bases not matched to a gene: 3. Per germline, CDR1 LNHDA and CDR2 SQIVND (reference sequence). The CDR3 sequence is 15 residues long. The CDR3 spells CASSGGTGGTDTQYF. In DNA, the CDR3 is TGTGCCAGTAGTGGGGGGACAGGGGGCACAGATACGCAGTATTTT.

In nucleotides, the CDR3 is TGCGCCAGCAGCCAAGATCTCTTTAACAGGCCCTATGGCTACACCTTC. This codes for CASSQDLFNRPYGYTF. The chain employs TRBV4-3 and TRBJ1-2; possible D gene TRBD1, 5 bases. The CDR3 has 16 amino acids. The germline CDR1 and CDR2 sequences are LGHNA and YSLEER. V shed 0 bases and J shed 4 bases, with 15 bases lying between them.

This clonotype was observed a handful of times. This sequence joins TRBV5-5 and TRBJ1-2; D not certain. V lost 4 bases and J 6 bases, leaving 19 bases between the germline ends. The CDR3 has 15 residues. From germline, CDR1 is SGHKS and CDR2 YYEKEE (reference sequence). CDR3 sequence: CASSGTGTLNHGYTF. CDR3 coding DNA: TGTGCCAGCAGCGGTACGGGTACATTAAACCATGGCTACACCTTC.

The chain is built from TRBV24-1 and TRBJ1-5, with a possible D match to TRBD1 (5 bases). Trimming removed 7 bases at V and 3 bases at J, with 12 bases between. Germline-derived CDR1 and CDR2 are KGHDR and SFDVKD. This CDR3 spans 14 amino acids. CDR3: CATSRGRINQPQHF. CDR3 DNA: TGTGCCACCAGCCGGGGCAGGATCAATCAGCCCCAGCATTTT.

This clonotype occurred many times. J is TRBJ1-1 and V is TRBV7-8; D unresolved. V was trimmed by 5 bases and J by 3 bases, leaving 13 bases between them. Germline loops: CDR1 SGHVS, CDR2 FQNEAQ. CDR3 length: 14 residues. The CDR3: CASSTEFVDTEAFF. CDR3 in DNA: TGTGCCAGCAGCACGGAGTTCGTGGACACTGAAGCTTTCTTT.

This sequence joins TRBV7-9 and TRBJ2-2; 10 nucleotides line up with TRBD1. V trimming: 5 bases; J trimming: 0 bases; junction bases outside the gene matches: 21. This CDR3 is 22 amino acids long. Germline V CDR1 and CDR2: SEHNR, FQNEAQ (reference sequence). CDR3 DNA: TGTGCCAGCAGCCCGACACTTCAAACACTTAGACAGGGGGCCTCGAACACCGGGGAGCTGTTTTTT. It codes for CASSPTLQTLRQGASNTGELFF.

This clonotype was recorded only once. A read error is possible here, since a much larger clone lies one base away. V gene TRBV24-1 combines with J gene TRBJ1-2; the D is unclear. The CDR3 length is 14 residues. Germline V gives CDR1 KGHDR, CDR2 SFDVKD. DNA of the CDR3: TGTACCACCAGTGATTACGCAACTGCCCGCGGCTACACCTTC. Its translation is CTTSDYATARGYTF.

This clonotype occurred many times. The CDR3 coding sequence is TGTGCCAGCTCCCGGACTGGGAACAATCAGCCCCAGCATTTT. Amino acids: CASSRTGNNQPQHF. The V gene is TRBV28, the J gene TRBJ1-5, with D hard to call. This CDR3 is 14 amino acids long. CDR1 and CDR2 from the germline V gene are MDHEN and SYDVKM. Trimming removed 8 bases from V and 3 bases from J, with 14 bases in between. Drawing the rest from reference TRBV28 and TRBJ1-5, the complete variable domain is DVKVTQSSRYLVKRTGEKVFLECVQDMDHENMFWYRQDPGLGLRLIYFSYDVKMKEKGDIPEGYSVSREKKERFSLILESASTNQTSMYLCASSRTGNNQPQHFGDGTRLSIL.

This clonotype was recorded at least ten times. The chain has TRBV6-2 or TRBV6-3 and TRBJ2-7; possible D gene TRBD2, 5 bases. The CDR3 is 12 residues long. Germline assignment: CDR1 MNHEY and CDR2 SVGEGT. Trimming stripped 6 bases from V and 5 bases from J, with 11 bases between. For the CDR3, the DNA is TGTGCCAGCAGGGACGGAGGACACGAGCAGTACTTC. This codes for CASRDGGHEQYF.

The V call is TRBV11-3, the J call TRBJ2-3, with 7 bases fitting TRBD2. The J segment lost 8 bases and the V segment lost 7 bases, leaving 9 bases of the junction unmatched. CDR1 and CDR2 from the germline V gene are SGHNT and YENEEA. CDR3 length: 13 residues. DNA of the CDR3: TGTGCCAGCAACACGGGAGGAGACAGTACGCAGTATTTT. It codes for CASNTGGDSTQYF.

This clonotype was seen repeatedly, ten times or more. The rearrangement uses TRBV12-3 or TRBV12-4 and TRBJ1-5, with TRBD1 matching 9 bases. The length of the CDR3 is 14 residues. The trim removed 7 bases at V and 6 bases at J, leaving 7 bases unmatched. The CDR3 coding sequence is TGTGCCAGCACCACAGGGGGCGAAGGTCAGCCCCAGCATTTT. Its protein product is CASTTGGEGQPQHF.

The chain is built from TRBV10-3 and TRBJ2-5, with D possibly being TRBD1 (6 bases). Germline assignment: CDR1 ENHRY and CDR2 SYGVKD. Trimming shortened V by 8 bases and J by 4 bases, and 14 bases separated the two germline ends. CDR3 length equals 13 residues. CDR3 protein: CAIASGHLETQYF. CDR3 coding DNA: TGTGCCATCGCCTCGGGACATCTAGAGACCCAGTACTTC.

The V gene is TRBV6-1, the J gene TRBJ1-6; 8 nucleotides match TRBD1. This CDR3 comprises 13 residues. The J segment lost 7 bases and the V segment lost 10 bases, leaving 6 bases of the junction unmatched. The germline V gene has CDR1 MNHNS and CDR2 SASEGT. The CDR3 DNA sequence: TGTGCCACCCGACAGGGGCGGAATTCACCCCTCCACTTT. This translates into CATRQGRNSPLHF.

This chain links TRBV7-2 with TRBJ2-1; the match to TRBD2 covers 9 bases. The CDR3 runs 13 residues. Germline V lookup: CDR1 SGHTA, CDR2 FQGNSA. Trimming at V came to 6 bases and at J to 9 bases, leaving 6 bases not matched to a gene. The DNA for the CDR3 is TGTGCCAGCAGGCACGCGGGGGGGGGTGAGCAGTTCTTC. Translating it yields CASRHAGGGEQFF.

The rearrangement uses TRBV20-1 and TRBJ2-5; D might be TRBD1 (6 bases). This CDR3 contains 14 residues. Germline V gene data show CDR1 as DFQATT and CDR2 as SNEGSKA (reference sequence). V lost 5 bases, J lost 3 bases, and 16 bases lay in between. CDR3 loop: CSASITGLKETQYF. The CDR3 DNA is TGCAGTGCTTCTATCACAGGGCTAAAAGAGACCCAGTACTTC.

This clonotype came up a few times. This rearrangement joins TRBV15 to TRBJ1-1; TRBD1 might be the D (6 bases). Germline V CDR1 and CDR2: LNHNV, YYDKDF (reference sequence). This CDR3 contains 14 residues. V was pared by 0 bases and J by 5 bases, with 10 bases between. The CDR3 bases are TGTGCCACCAGCAGAGACAGGGGAGGAACTGAAGCTTTCTTT. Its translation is CATSRDRGGTEAFF.

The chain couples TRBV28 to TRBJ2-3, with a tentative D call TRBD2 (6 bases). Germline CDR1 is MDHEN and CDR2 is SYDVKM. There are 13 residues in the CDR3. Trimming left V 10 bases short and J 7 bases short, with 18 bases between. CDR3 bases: TGTGCCACCTCCGGGACTCTACCCAATACGCAGTATTTT. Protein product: CATSGTLPNTQYF.

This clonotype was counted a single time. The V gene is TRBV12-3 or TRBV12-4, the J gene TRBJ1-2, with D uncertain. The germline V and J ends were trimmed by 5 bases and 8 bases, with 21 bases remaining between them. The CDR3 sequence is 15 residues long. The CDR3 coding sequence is TGTGCCAGCAGTCCAAGGTTGGGAGTGAGAGACGGCTACACCTTC. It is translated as CASSPRLGVRDGYTF.

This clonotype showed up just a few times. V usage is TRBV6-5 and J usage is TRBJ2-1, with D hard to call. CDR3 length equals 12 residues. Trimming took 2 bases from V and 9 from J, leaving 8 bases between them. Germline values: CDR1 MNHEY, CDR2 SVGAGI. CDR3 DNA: TGTGCCAGCAGTTACCAGTCGGGTGAGCAGTTCTTC. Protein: CASSYQSGEQFF.

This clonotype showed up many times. The CDR3 DNA reads as TGTGCCAGCAGTTTCCTAAGTCTAGCGGGAGTAAAAGACGAGCAGTACTTC. Translating it yields CASSFLSLAGVKDEQYF. The chain joins TRBV28 to TRBJ2-7; 10 nucleotides agree with TRBD2. The CDR3 has 17 amino acids. From germline, CDR1 is MDHEN and CDR2 SYDVKM. V lost 3 bases, J lost 5 bases, and 13 bases stayed unmatched.

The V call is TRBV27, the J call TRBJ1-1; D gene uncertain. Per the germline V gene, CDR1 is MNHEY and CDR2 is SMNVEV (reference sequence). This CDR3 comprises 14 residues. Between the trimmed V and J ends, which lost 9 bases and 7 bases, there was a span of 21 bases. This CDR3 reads CASRVPLLRGEAFF. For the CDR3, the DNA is TGTGCCAGTAGAGTTCCCCTCCTGAGAGGTGAAGCTTTCTTT.

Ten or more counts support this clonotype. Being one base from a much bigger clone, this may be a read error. The chain's CDR3 is CAISRQNTEAFF. The CDR3 DNA is TGTGCCATCAGTCGACAGAACACTGAAGCTTTCTTT. The V call is TRBV10-3, the J call TRBJ1-1, with D unresolved. Deletions cut 5 bases from V and 1 base from J, with 5 bases between. This CDR3 region has 12 residues. Germline CDR1 and CDR2: ENHRY and SYGVKD.

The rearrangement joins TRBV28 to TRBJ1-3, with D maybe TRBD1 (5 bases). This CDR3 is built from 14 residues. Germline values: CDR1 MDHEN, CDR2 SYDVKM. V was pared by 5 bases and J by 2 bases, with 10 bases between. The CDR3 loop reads CASSPRVPGNTIYF. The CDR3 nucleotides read TGTGCCAGCAGTCCCAGGGTCCCTGGAAACACCATATATTTT.

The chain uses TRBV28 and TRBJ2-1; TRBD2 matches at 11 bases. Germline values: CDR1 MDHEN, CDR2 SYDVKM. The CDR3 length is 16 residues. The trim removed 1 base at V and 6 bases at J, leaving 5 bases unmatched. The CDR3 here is CASSLFLAGGPNEQFF. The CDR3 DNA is TGTGCCAGCAGTTTATTTCTAGCGGGAGGACCCAATGAGCAGTTCTTC.